A selection of T cell receptor beta chains follows, all from one sample in a study of shared clonotypes between healthy human individuals. The assay was immunoSEQ multiplex PCR, and TCRdb's table has in-frame clones only and misses some. This table holds roughly 1.4 million clones, approximately 98.5% found once. The sequencing sample was made of naive CD4+ T cells sorted from blood. These receptors all stem from a man younger than 40 in good health. The CDR3 runs from the conserved cysteine through the conserved F or W. Each record gives: D gene, clone size, J gene, V gene, CDR3 DNA, CDR3 protein. D genes are given only for firm matches. Rows may omit the clone size; those that give it use once, few, many or a size class.

d_call: NA; clone_size: NA; j_call: TRBJ1-2; v_call: TRBV28; cdr3_nt: TGTGCCAGCAGGGGATACAGCCTCAACTATGGCTACACCTTC; cdr3_aa: CASRGYSLNYGYTF
d_call: NA; clone_size: NA; j_call: TRBJ2-7; v_call: TRBV5-4; cdr3_nt: TGTGCCAGCAGCTTGGACGGTCGTCGGTACTTC; cdr3_aa: CASSLDGRRYF
d_call: NA; clone_size: once; j_call: TRBJ1-3; v_call: TRBV11-2; cdr3_nt: TGTGCCAGCAGCCAAAGACAGAGCTCTGGAAACACCATATATTTT; cdr3_aa: CASSQRQSSGNTIYF
d_call: NA; clone_size: NA; j_call: TRBJ1-1; v_call: TRBV19; cdr3_nt: TGTGCCAGTAGTCCCAGCAGGTTTTTCGTCACTGAAGCTTTCTTT; cdr3_aa: CASSPSRFFVTEAFF
d_call: NA; clone_size: NA; j_call: TRBJ2-7; v_call: TRBV19; cdr3_nt: TGTGCCAGTAGTACTAGCCCCCCCTACGAGCAGTACTTC; cdr3_aa: CASSTSPPYEQYF
d_call: TRBD2; clone_size: NA; j_call: TRBJ2-2; v_call: TRBV5-1; cdr3_nt: TGCGCCAGCAGCAATCCGGGACTAGCGGGAGTAAACGGGGAGCTGTTTTTT; cdr3_aa: CASSNPGLAGVNGELFF
d_call: NA; clone_size: NA; j_call: TRBJ2-5; v_call: TRBV6-1; cdr3_nt: TGTGCCAGCAGTGAAGTCCCCGAAGAGACCCAGTACTTC; cdr3_aa: CASSEVPEETQYF
d_call: TRBD2; clone_size: NA; j_call: TRBJ2-1; v_call: TRBV10-3; cdr3_nt: TGTGCCATCAGTGACTGGCGGGAGGTCAATGAGCAGTTCTTC; cdr3_aa: CAISDWREVNEQFF
d_call: TRBD2; clone_size: NA; j_call: TRBJ2-7; v_call: TRBV30; cdr3_nt: TGTGCCTGGAGTCCCCCGGGGAGGGCCGAGCAGTACTTC; cdr3_aa: CAWSPPGRAEQYF
d_call: NA; clone_size: NA; j_call: TRBJ2-2; v_call: TRBV9; cdr3_nt: TGTGCCAGCAGCGCGGGAGTCAACACCGGGGAGCTGTTTTTT; cdr3_aa: CASSAGVNTGELFF
d_call: TRBD1; clone_size: NA; j_call: TRBJ1-1; v_call: TRBV11-2; cdr3_nt: TGTGCCAGCTCTGGTCGGGGACAGGGTAGGGCTGAAGCTTTCTTT; cdr3_aa: CASSGRGQGRAEAFF
d_call: TRBD1; clone_size: NA; j_call: TRBJ2-7; v_call: TRBV11-2; cdr3_nt: TGTGCCAGCAGCCCTAGGACAGGGCCAAGCTCCTACGAGCAGTACTTC; cdr3_aa: CASSPRTGPSSYEQYF
d_call: NA; clone_size: NA; j_call: TRBJ1-2; v_call: TRBV28; cdr3_nt: TGTGCCAGCAGTTTTACCCCACGGAACTATGGCTACACCTTC; cdr3_aa: CASSFTPRNYGYTF
d_call: NA; clone_size: few; j_call: TRBJ1-5; v_call: TRBV6-1; cdr3_nt: TGTGCCAGCAGTGAAGGAGTCAATCAGCCCCAGCATTTT; cdr3_aa: CASSEGVNQPQHF
d_call: NA; clone_size: NA; j_call: TRBJ1-1; v_call: TRBV9; cdr3_nt: TGTGCCAGCAGCGTAGGCCGGGAGGGCACTGAAGCTTTCTTT; cdr3_aa: CASSVGREGTEAFF
d_call: TRBD2; clone_size: NA; j_call: TRBJ2-7; v_call: TRBV27; cdr3_nt: TGTGCCAGCAGTCTAGCGGGAAACCACTACGAGCAGTACTTC; cdr3_aa: CASSLAGNHYEQYF
d_call: NA; clone_size: NA; j_call: TRBJ2-7; v_call: TRBV7-2; cdr3_nt: TGTGCCAGCAGCTCCGTCACTAGGGGCGAGCAGTACTTC; cdr3_aa: CASSSVTRGEQYF
d_call: TRBD2; clone_size: NA; j_call: TRBJ2-5; v_call: TRBV5-5; cdr3_nt: TGTGCCAGCAGCTTGGGCGGGAGCGGGACCCAGTACTTC; cdr3_aa: CASSLGGSGTQYF
d_call: NA; clone_size: NA; j_call: TRBJ1-1; v_call: TRBV7-8; cdr3_nt: TGTGCCAGCAGCTCAAAGGTGAACACTGAAGCTTTCTTT; cdr3_aa: CASSSKVNTEAFF
d_call: NA; clone_size: NA; j_call: TRBJ2-3; v_call: TRBV13; cdr3_nt: TGTGCCAGCAGCTTAGGGTCGGGCCGGTGGGCGGAGTACGCAGTATTT; cdr3_aa: CASSLGSGRWAEYAVF
d_call: TRBD1; clone_size: NA; j_call: TRBJ1-1; v_call: TRBV5-1; cdr3_nt: TGCGCCAGCAGCTTTACGTCGGGACAGGGGATCACTGAAGCTTTCTTT; cdr3_aa: CASSFTSGQGITEAFF